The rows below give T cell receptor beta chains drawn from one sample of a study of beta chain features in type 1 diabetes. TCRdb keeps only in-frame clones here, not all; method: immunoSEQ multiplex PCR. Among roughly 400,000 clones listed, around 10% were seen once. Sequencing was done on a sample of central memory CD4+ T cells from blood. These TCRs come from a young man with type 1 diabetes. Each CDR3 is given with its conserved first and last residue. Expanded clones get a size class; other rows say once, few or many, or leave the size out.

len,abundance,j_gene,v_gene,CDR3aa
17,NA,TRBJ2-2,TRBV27,CASSLGMDRGLSGELFF
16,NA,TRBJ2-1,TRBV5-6,CASSSGRTGGFNEQFF
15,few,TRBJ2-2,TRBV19,CASRGLAGGAGELFF
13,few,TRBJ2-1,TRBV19,CASSIKRSDEQFF
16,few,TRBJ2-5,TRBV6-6,CASSPRRGVYQETQYF
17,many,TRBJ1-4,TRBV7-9,CASSLVDRAATNEKLFF
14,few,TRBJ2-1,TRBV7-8,CASRLTTGANEQFF
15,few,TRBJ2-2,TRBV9,CASSPQGGNTGELFF
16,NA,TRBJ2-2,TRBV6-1,CASSDFLADNTGELFF
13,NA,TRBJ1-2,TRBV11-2,CASSYGRESGYTF
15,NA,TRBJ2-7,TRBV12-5,CASAQGSGVPYEQYF
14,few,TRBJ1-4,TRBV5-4,CASSRQGLNEKLFF
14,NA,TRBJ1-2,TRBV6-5,CASRRGGQGEGYTF
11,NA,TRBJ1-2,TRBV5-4,CASSLAYGYTF
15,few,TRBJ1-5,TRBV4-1,CASSQGWAGNQPQHF
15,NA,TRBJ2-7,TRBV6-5,CASSYSGTGSYEQYF